The present entry profiles one T cell receptor beta chain with its context. Its antigen is still unknown. This sample stems from a study of cytomegalovirus exposure and HLA in healthy donors. Study conclusions and caveats: TCR beta sequences reportedly predicted most subjects' HLA-A and HLA-B alleles accurately. A later analysis by the authors found several of the most significant clusters apparently linked to common viral pathogens. Both high specificity and high sensitivity reportedly marked the classifier's diagnosis of cytomegalovirus status.

Regarding donors, all were healthy bone marrow donors. The CDR3 contains 18 residues. V was pared by 1 base and J by 0 bases, with 18 bases between. CDR1 and CDR2 (germline): MNHNS, SASEGT. In the PCR, 60 Vbeta and 13 Jbeta primers were used. TCRdb keeps only in-frame clones here, not all; method: immunoSEQ multiplex PCR. The data show fewer than 80,000 clones, more than 75% seen once. The TCR sequence derives from a man between 18 and 29 years old in good health and CMV-seronegative. The rearrangement links TRBV6-1 to TRBJ1-2, with D tentatively TRBD1 (6 bases). Material for sequencing was PBMCs. DNA for the CDR3: TGTGCCAGCAGTGAAGGGACAGCCTATTCCAGGACTAACTATGGCTACACCTTC. This gives the protein CASSEGTAYSRTNYGYTF.